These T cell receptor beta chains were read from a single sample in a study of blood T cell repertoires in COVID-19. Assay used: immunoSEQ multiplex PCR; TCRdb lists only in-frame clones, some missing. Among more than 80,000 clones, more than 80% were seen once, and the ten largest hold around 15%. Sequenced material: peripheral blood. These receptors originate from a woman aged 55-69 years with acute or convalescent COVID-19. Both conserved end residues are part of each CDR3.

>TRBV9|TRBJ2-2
CASSPPRLEEKGELFF
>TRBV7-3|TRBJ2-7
CASSPGPSGTSPSYEQYF
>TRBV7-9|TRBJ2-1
CASSPQGGPSYYNEQFF
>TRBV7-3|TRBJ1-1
CASSLLGGRSEAFF
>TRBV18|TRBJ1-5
CASSPDGINQPQHF
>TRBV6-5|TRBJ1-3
CASSYSRGRNTIYF
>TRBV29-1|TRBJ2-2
CSAPGQGTGELFF
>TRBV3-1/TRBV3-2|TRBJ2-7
CASSQVSVPPYEQYF
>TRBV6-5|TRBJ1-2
CASSRGETGSGYTF
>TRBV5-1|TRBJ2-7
CASSLELAGAYEQYF
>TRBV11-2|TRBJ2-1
CASSSTPLEQFF
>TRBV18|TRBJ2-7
CASSPIGLETWGEVQQYF
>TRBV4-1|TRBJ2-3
CASSPQGQGASSDTQYF
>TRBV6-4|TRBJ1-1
CASSAEQGGTEAFF
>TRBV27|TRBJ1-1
CASSLSSGRGTEAFF
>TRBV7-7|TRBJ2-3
CASSVELAGTQYF
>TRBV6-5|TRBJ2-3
CASTGLAPDTQYF
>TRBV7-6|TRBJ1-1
CASSPHMNTEAFF
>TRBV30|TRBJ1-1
CAWSVRSVGESEAFF
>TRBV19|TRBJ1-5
CASSAQGIGNQPQHF
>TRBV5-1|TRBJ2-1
CASRKGTESYNEQFF
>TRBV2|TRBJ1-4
CASSEEGWVEKLFF
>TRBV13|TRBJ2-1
CASSLGGYNRNEQFF
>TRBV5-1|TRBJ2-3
CASSLMRGTRGPDTQYF
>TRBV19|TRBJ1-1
CASSIEGTPLNTEAFF
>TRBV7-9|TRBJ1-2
CASSLGTGLYGYTF
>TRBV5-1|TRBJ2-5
CASSLGLAVETQYF
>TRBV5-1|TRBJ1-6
CASSSRETDPGSPLHF
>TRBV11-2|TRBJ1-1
CASSWMTGNTEAFF
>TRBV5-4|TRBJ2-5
CASSSPGLAGGETQYF
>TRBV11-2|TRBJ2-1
CASSLGSSYNEQFF
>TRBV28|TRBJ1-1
CASTKDIVVEAFF
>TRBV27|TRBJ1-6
CASSLFRNNSPLHF
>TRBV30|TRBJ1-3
CAWSQGASSGNTIYF
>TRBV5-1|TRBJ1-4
CASSWNFGQGNEKLFF
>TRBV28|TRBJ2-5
CASSPLGQGTAQLGTQYF
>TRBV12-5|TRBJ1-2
CASGRDSNYGYTF
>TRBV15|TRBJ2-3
CATSRDLAGGSDTQYF
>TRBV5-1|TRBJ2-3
CASSISPAATDTQYF
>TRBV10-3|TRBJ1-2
CAISESAGGQGVPNYGYTF
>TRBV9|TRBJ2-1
CASSVAFPSGSSFEQFF
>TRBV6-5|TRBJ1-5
CATADRANQPQHF
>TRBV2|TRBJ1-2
CASSPDRDNYGYTF
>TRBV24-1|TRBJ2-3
CATSETSTDTQYF
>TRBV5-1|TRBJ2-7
CASSLESGGVYEQYF
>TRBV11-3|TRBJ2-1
CASSLVGTGTHEQFF